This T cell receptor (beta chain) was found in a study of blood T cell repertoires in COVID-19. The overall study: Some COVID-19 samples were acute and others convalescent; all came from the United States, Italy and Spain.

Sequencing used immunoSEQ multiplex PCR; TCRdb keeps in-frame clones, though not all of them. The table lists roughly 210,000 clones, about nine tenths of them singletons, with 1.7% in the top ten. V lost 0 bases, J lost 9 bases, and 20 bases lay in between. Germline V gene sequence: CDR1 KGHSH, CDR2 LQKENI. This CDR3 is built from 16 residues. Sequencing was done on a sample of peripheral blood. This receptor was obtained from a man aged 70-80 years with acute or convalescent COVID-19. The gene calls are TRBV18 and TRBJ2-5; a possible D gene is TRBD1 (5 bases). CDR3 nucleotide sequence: TGTGCCAGCTCACCACCGTCTATGGCAGGGCGGTTAGCCCAGTACTTC. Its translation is CASSPPSMAGRLAQYF.